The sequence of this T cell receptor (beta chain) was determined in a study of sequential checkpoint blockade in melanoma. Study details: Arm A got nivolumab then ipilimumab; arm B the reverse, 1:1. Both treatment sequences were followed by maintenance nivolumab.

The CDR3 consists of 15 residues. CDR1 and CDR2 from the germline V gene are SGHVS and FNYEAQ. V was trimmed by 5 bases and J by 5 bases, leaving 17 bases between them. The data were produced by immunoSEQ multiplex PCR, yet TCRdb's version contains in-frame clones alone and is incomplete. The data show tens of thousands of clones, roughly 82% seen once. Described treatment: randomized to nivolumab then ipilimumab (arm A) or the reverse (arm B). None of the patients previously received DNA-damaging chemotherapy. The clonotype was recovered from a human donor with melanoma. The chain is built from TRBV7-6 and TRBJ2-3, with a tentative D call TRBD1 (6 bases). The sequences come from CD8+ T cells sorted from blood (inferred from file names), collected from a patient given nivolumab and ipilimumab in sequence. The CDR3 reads CASSPQGSGGDTQYF. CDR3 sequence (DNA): TGTGCCAGCAGCCCCCAGGGGTCCGGTGGAGATACGCAGTATTTT.